This TCR beta chain was retrieved from a study of cytomegalovirus exposure and HLA in healthy donors (dated by TCRdb to about 2017). For the study in its entirety: In an earlier analysis of fewer than 750 of the donors, 250 to 350 Gb of sequence data and roughly 100 million unique TCR beta sequences from about 179 million T cells were reported. Besides the first cohort of under 700 subjects, a separate validation cohort made up of 120 different subjects was used. Typing coverage varied by locus: 629-630 donors for A, B, C, DRB1 and DQB1; roughly 520 for DQA1; approximately 570 for DPA1; about 450 for DPB1. A later analysis re-examined previously published TCR beta repertoires from 500 to 700 donors and added high-resolution HLA genotyping to investigate patterns of TCR occurrence. Donor age, sex, ethnicity and CMV serostatus were compiled together with the repertoire data. An earlier analysis of more than 450 of the donors used high-throughput TCR beta sequencing to judge whether each TCR beta V gene segment behaved as functional or pseudogenic. The T cell repertoires of 550 to 850 subjects were profiled by immunosequencing and related to cytomegalovirus serostatus. The genetic ancestry cluster associated with self-reported Caucasian donors included over 65% of the approximately 430 genotyped donors. In a later genetic analysis, genome-wide SNP genotypes for about three fifths of the roughly 670 donors were used, and that subset was treated as a discovery cohort. Across some 400 genotyped donors of the cohort, an average of approximately 240,000 unique TCR beta nucleotide sequences per donor were sequenced, and around 19% of those sequences were non-productive. About five DR-DQ haplotypes were treated as single units for association and clustering because of strong linkage in the cohort. HLA typing included class I and class II loci at four-digit resolution. The study was designed to test whether signatures of past pathogen exposure could be identified by cataloging public T cell receptors. To predict cytomegalovirus infection status, the study combined high-throughput TCR immunosequencing, statistical association of individual TCRs with disease status, and machine learning. In the later analysis, no new phenotypic data were used to find candidate immune exposures; instead, reliance was placed on TCR beta sequences and their occurrence across donors. All discovery cohort repertoires had been generated on a single sequencing platform. About 280 gigabases of sequencing data and 70 million to 100 million unique TCR sequences were included in an early release covering about 700 HLA-typed donors.

Libraries were made using the immunoSEQ multiplex PCR assay. For the multiplex PCR, a mixture combining 60 forward primers for TCR Vbeta segments and 13 reverse primers for TCR Jbeta segments was used. Amplification of the CDR3 region of rearranged TCR beta genes was performed with a multiplex PCR assay on genomic DNA. The amplified TCR beta libraries were sequenced on the Illumina HiSeq System as 87-base-pair reads. Regarding the original processing steps: A later analysis counted some 74 million unique TCR beta chains across the 550 to 750 repertoires, and roughly 11 million of these chains were shared by at least two donors. Raw reads were error-corrected and collapsed into unique sequences with a nearest-neighbor algorithm that merged closely related sequences to remove PCR and sequencing errors. To assign V, D and J gene segments, CDR3 sequences were aligned to IMGT reference sequences. For a sequence to be retained, a match of at least six nucleotides to both a V gene segment and a J gene segment was required. Rearrangements were called productive when the CDR3 lacked stop codons and stayed in frame with V and J; all others were non-productive. CDR3 was defined by IMGT convention, running from the second conserved V-encoded cysteine to the conserved J-encoded phenylalanine. In an earlier analysis of 500 to 650 of the donors, sequences lacking an unambiguous match to a single V gene segment were excluded. In an earlier analysis of more than 500 of the donors, a V segment was called functional when productive rearrangements were above 56.7%, and segregating when the standard deviation between donors exceeded 5%. To diagnose cytomegalovirus status from the catalog of TCR beta chain sequences, a statistical classification framework was built. In a later analysis, V and J genes were assigned by comparing TCR nucleotide sequences against IMGT/GENE-DB human TR gene sequences. In a later analysis, CDR3 sequences and most-parsimonious VDJ recombination scenarios were assigned using the TCRdist pipeline. In a later analysis, every TCR beta chain was defined by the combination of its CDR3 amino acid sequence and its V-gene family, and reads without a unique V-gene family were dropped. In a later analysis, a few hundred highly shared, low-generation-probability nucleotide sequences were removed to address suspected cross-contamination and a sequencing artifact. In a later analysis, a clonal expansion index for each public chain was calculated from normalized within-repertoire ranks of inferred template counts. In a later analysis, generation probabilities were computed using a VDJ recombination model fitted to out-of-frame rearrangements, and the results were checked against IGoR. In a later analysis, hypergeometric tests were used to score TCR-TCR, TCR-HLA and TCR-CMV co-occurrence, with a repertoire-size bias correction applied to TCR pairs. In a later analysis, false discovery rates were estimated by permuting HLA or CMV assignments 20 times. In a later analysis, co-occurring TCRs were grouped with DBSCAN, and TCRdist sequence similarity was added when clustering was performed within HLA-allele-positive subsets. Co-occurrence clustering excluded repertoires with fewer than 30,000 or more than 120,000 public chains, plus five with anomalous nucleotide sharing. Here the immuneACCESS table is served through TCRdb, limited to in-frame sequences with V and J called. Missing clones are a known gap in these copies; in checked studies unresolved V genes cover under half, and the rest lacks a known reason. V, J and clone size derive from that table, while D and trimming were established from the DNA sequence. The data table for this sample lists 40,000 or so clones. The leading ten clones occupy approximately 3% of the sample.

On this clone itself: This receptor's antigen is unknown.

The cohort was made up of around 720 healthy bone marrow donors. Cohort members were all nominally healthy when sampled, although unrecorded immune exposures were likely present. The donor tested CMV seropositive and was one of the 289 seropositive cohort members. A peripheral blood sample was provided by each donor, and peripheral blood mononuclear cells were used for TCR beta sequencing. Genomic DNA extraction from the blood cell samples was performed with the Qiagen DNeasy Blood Extraction Kit. Based on the germline V gene, the CDR1 and CDR2 sequences are SQVTM and ANQGSEA. V is pared back by 5 bases and J by 4 bases, with 26 bases lying between the germline termini. The CDR3 runs 17 residues from the cysteine to the phenylalanine. The DNA shown is the 51-base CDR3, in frame from base 1. General findings and caveats noted by the study authors: An earlier analysis of around 600 of the donors showed that most TCR beta V segments appeared in productive rearrangements either about 90% or about 30% of the time, which broadly matched IMGT annotations. At a false discovery rate of 0.05, a later analysis linked 16,000 or so TCR beta sequences to specific HLA alleles. Several of the top co-occurrence clusters appeared to be linked to parvovirus B19, influenza, CMV and Epstein-Barr virus, according to a later analysis. According to a later analysis, most CMV-associated TCR beta chains appeared to be HLA-restricted, and the HLA associations seemed to be driven largely by CMV exposure. An association between a missense DCLRE1C variant and V-gene and J-gene trimming of TCR beta chains was found in a later genetic analysis and replicated in an independent cohort. Correlated functional status among segregating V segments might reflect linkage disequilibrium, but an unknown experimental factor could not be ruled out. The authors suggested that the approach could potentially be generalized to other disease states and immunological phenotypes. Because counts were too low, about 18 rarely observed V segments, including chromosome 9 orphons, were excluded from the earlier analysis of around 590 of the donors. Most TCR sequences were seen in very few donors, while some public TCRs were found in many individuals. Because some donors lacked HLA typing at each locus, the association tests relied only on the typed subset. Sequencing depth was assumed to be roughly uniform across donors in the presence/absence analyses, though that assumption may not hold. This cohort had only TCR beta chains sequenced, and the lack of alpha or paired-chain data limited which features could be detected. A further reported finding was that TCR beta sequences accurately predicted the HLA-A and HLA-B alleles for most subjects in the first cohort. A group of highly shared sequence variants was considered likely to be a technical artifact of the sequencing pipeline. In vitro tests confirmed that a few of the cytomegalovirus-associated TCR beta chains recognize cytomegalovirus antigens. When HLA alleles, especially DR and DQ, strongly co-occurred, TCR associations were difficult to assign to individual alleles. A later analysis found that HLA-associated TCR beta chains were more clonally expanded and had lower generation probabilities than equally common non-associated chains. Immune exposure information for the cohort was limited to CMV serostatus. In both the original and validation cohorts, the classifier was reported to diagnose cytomegalovirus status with high specificity and sensitivity. In the study, around 150 TCR beta chains were listed as associated with cytomegalovirus. Because the 87-base-pair reads could not distinguish some IMGT-functional V segments, including TRBV6-2 and TRBV6-3, those segments were excluded. A later analysis found that TCR association rates varied across HLA loci, with DRB1 alleles showing the most associated TCRs and HLA-C alleles the fewest. Compared with the approximately 720-donor mean, donors in an Asian-associated ancestry cluster had fewer N-insertions in productive TCRs, according to a later genetic analysis.

The sequencing input was PBMCs. The TCR was taken from a woman in her twenties or thirties in good health and CMV-seropositive. The rearrangement combines TRBV29-1 with TRBJ2-5, and TRBD2 may be the D gene, going by 6 matching bases. The CDR3 corresponds to CSVLYGEAEGPRETQYF. The DNA sequence is as follows: TGCAGCGTTCTATATGGGGAGGCGGAGGGGCCACGAGAGACCCAGTACTTC.